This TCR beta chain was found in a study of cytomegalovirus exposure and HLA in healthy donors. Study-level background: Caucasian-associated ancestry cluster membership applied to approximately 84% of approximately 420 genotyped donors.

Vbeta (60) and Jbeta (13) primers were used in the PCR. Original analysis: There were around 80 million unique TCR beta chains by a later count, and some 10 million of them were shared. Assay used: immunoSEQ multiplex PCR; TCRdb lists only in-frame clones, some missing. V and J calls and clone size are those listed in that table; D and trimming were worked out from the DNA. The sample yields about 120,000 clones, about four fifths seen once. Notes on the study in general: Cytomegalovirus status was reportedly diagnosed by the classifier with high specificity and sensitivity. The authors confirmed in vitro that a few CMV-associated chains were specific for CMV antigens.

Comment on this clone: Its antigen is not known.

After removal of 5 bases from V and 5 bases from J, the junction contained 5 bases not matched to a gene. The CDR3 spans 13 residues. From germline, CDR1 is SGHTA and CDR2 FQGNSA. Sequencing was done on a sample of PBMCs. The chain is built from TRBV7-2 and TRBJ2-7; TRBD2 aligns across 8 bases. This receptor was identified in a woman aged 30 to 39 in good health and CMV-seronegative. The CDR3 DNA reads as TGTGCCAGCAGCCGAACACTAGCGGACGAGCAGTACTTC. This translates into CASSRTLADEQYF.